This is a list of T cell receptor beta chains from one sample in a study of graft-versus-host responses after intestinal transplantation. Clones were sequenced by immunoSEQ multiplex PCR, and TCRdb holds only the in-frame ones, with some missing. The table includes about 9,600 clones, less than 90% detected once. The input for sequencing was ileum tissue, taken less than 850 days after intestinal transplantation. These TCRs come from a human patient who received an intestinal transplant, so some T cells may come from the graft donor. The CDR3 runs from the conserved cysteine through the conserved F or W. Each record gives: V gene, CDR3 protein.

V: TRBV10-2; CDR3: CASSGGPGSKNIQYF
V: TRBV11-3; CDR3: CASSLDTNTEAFF
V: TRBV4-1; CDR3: CASSPGQGNEKLFF
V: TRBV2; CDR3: CASSEAGTSGGAFDYEQFF
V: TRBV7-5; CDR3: CVRSESGTGDTDTQYF
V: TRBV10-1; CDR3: CASRGAGNEQFF
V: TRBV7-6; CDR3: CASSLAQNTEAFF
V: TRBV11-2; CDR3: CASSFGGSGNTIYF
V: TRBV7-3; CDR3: CASSPNGRASNSPLHF
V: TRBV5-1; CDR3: CASSLAAETQYF
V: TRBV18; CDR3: CASSPPGLAGNNEQFF
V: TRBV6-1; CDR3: CASKQTAEAFF
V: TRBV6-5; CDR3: CASIPSVSSYNEQFF
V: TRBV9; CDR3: CASSVVPTLYEQYF
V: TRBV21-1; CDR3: CASSKVRLAELYEQYF
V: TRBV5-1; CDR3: CASSLGSGANVLTF
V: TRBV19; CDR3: CASSNPTQGDNEQFF
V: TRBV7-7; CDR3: CASSLVTGGNTEAFF
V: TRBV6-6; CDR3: CASIKGVNTEAFF
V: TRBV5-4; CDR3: CASSIRGNTEAFF
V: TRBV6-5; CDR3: CASSLTRRHNSPLHF
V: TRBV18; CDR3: CASSPPGGRNTGELFF